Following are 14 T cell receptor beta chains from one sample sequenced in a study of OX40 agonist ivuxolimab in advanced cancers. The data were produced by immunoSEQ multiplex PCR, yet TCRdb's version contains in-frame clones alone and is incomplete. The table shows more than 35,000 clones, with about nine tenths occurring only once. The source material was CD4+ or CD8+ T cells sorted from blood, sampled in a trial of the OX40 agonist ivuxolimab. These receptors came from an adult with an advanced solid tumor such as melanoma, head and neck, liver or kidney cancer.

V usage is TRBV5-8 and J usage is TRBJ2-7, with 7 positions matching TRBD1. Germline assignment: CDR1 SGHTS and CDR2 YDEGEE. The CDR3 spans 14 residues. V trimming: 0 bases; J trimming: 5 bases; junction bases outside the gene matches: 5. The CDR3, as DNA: TGTGCCAGCAGCTTGGGACAGGGTATAGACGAGCAGTACTTC. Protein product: CASSLGQGIDEQYF. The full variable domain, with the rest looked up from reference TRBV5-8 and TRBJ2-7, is EAGVTQSPTHLIKTRGQQATLRCSPISGHTSVYWYQQALGLGLQFLLWYDEGEERNRGNFPPRFSGRQFPNYSSELNVNALELEDSALYLCASSLGQGIDEQYFGPGTRLTVT.

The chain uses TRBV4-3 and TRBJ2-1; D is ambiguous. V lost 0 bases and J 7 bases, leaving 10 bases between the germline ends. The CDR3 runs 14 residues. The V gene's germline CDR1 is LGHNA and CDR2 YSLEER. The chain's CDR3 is CASSQDRLVNEQFF. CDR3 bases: TGCGCCAGCAGCCAAGATCGTCTGGTGAATGAGCAGTTCTTC.

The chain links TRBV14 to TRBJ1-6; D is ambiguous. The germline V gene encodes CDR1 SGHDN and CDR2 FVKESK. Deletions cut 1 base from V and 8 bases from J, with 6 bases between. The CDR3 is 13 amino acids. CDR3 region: CASSQVPYSPLHF. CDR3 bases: TGTGCCAGCAGCCAAGTCCCCTATTCACCCCTCCACTTT.

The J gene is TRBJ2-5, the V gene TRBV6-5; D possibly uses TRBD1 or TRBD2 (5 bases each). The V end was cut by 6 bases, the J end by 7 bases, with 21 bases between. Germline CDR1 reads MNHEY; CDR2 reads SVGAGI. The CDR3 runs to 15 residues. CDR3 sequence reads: CASSRDHGAIGTQYF. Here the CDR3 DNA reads TGTGCCAGCAGCAGGGACCACGGGGCAATTGGGACCCAGTACTTC.

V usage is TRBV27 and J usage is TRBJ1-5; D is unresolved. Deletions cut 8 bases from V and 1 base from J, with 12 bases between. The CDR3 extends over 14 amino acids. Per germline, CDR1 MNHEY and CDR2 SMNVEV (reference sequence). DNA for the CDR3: TGTGCCAGCGCCGAGATGTGGAGCAATCAGCCCCAGCATTTT. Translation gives CASAEMWSNQPQHF.

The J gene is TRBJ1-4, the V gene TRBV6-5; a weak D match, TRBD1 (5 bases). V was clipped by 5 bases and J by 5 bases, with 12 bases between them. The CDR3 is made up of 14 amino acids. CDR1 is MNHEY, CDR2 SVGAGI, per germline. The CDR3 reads CASSRPGTNEKLFF. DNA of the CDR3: TGTGCCAGCAGTCGACCCGGGACGAATGAAAAACTGTTTTTT.

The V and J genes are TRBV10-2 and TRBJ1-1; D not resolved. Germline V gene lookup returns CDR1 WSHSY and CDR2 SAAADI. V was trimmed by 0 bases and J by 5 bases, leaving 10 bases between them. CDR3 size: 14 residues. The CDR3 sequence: CASSESGLRTEAFF. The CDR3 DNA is TGCGCCAGCAGTGAGTCGGGCCTGCGTACTGAAGCTTTCTTT.

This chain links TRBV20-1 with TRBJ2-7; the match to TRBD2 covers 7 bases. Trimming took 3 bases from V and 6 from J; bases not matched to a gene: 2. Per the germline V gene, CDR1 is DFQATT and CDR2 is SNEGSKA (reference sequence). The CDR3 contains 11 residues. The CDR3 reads CSARREFEQYF. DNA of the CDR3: TGCAGTGCTAGGCGGGAGTTCGAGCAGTACTTC.

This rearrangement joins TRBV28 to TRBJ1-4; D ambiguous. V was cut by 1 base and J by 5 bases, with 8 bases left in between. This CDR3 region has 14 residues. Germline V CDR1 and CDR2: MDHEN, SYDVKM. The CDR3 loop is CASSLSPTNEKLFF. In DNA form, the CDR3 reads TGTGCCAGCAGTTTATCCCCTACAAATGAAAAACTGTTTTTT.

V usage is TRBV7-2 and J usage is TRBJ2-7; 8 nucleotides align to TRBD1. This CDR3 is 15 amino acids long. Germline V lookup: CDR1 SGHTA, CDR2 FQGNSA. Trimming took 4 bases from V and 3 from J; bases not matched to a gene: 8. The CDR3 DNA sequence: TGTGCCAGCAGCTGGGGAGGACAGGGCTTCTACGAGCAGTACTTC. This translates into CASSWGGQGFYEQYF.

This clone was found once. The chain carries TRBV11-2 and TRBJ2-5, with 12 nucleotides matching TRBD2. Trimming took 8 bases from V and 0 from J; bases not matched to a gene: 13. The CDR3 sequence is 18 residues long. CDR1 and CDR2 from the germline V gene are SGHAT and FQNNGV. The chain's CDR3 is CASSPGTSGFPYQETQYF. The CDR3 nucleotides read TGTGCCAGCTCACCCGGGACTAGCGGGTTCCCCTACCAAGAGACCCAGTACTTC.

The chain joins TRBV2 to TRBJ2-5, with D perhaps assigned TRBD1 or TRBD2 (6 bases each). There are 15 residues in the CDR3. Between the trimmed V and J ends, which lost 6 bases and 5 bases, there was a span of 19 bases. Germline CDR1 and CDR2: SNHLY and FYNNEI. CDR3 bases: TGTGCCAGCAGCTTTCCGGTCGGGGGCCGGGAGACCCAGTACTTC. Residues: CASSFPVGGRETQYF.

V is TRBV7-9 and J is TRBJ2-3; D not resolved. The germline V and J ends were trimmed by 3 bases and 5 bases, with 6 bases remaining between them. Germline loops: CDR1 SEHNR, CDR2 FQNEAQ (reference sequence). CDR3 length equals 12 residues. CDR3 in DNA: TGTGCCAGCAGCTTTGGGGAAGATACGCAGTATTTT. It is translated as CASSFGEDTQYF.

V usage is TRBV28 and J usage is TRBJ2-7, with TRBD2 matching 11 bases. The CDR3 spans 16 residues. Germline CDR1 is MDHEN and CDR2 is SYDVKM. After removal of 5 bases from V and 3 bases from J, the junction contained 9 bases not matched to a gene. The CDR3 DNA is TGTGCCAGCAGTACCGGGACTAGCGGACCTCTCTACGAGCAGTACTTC. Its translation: CASSTGTSGPLYEQYF.